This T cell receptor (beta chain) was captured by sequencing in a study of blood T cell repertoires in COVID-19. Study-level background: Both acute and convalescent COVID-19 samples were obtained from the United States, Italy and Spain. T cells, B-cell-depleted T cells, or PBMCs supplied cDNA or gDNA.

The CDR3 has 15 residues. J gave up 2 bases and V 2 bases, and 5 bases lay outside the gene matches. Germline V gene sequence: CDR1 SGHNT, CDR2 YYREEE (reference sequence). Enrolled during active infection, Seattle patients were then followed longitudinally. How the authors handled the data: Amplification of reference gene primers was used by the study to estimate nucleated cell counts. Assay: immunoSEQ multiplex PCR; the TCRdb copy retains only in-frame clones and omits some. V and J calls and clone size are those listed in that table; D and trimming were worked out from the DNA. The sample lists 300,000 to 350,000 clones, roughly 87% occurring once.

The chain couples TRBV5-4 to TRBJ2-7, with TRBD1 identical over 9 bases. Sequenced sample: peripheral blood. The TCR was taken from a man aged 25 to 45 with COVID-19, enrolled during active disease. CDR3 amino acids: CASSFGTGNTYEQYF. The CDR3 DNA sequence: TGTGCCAGCAGCTTTGGGACAGGGAATACCTACGAGCAGTACTTC.